This passage covers 28 T cell receptor beta chains from one sample sequenced in a study of blood T cell repertoires in COVID-19. Some clones are missing from TCRdb's copy, which holds only in-frame ones; the method was immunoSEQ multiplex PCR. The sample records 180,000 or so clones, roughly 86% being singletons. Source material: peripheral blood. These receptors were taken from a man in his forties with active or convalescent COVID-19.

V usage is TRBV29-1 and J usage is TRBJ1-2, with D perhaps matching TRBD1 (5 bases). The V gene's germline CDR1 is SQVTM and CDR2 ANQGSEA. The CDR3 extends over 18 amino acids. The V gene lost 0 bases and the J gene lost 2 bases, with 22 bases spanning the gap. The CDR3 loop reads CSVEDSLGGAGGNYGYTF. DNA of the CDR3: TGCAGCGTTGAAGATTCTCTTGGAGGGGCGGGCGGGAACTATGGCTACACCTTC.

This sequence joins TRBV5-5 and TRBJ1-4; 9 nucleotides agree with TRBD1. Germline V gene sequence: CDR1 SGHKS, CDR2 YYEKEE (reference sequence). The CDR3 spans 18 residues. J was trimmed by 4 bases and V by 1 base; bases with no gene match: 11. This CDR3 reads CASSLMVRTDRGNEKLFF. The CDR3 DNA follows: TGTGCCAGCAGCTTGATGGTACGGACGGACAGGGGTAATGAAAAACTGTTTTTT.

This rearrangement joins TRBV4-3 to TRBJ2-5; 8 bases are shared with TRBD2. The ends lost 1 base at V and 0 bases at J; junction bases unmatched: 7. Germline V gene data show CDR1 as LGHNA and CDR2 as YSLEER. This CDR3 is built from 17 residues. In DNA form, the CDR3 reads TGCGCCAGCAGCCAAGTTACCGCTAGCGGGTACCAAGAGACCCAGTACTTC. Protein: CASSQVTASGYQETQYF.

This rearrangement joins TRBV25-1 to TRBJ1-2, with 9 bases fitting TRBD1. In germline, CDR1 is MGHDK, CDR2 SYGVNS. V lost 4 bases and J lost 2; bases outside the gene matches: 5. The CDR3 contains 15 residues. The CDR3 sequence is CASSGRDRANYGYTF. The CDR3 DNA sequence: TGTGCCAGCAGTGGCCGGGACAGGGCCAACTATGGCTACACCTTC.

The chain is built from TRBV15 and TRBJ2-3; D is perhaps TRBD1 (6 bases). CDR3 length: 16 residues. Deletions cut 0 bases from V and 1 base from J, with 11 bases between. Germline lookup yields CDR1 LNHNV and CDR2 YYDKDF (reference sequence). The CDR3 spells CATSRDQAGGTDTQYF. The CDR3 DNA reads as TGTGCCACCAGCAGAGATCAAGCAGGGGGCACAGATACGCAGTATTTT. The full variable domain, its missing parts supplied by reference TRBV15 and TRBJ2-3, is DAMVIQNPRYQVTQFGKPVTLSCSQTLNHNVMYWYQQKSSQAPKLLFHYYDKDFNNEADTPDNFQSRRPNTSFCFLDIRSPGLGDTAMYLCATSRDQAGGTDTQYFGPGTRLTVL.

CDR3 sequence reads: CAISESIQGGELFF. The DNA of the CDR3 is TGTGCCATCAGTGAGTCAATTCAGGGCGGGGAGCTGTTTTTT. The V and J genes are TRBV10-3 and TRBJ2-2; a weak D match, TRBD1 (5 bases). The V and J ends lost 0 bases and 7 bases respectively, with 9 bases between them. Germline V gives CDR1 ENHRY, CDR2 SYGVKD. The CDR3 contains 14 residues.

This chain connects TRBV9 to TRBJ2-5; 7 positions agree with TRBD1. Germline V gene sequence: CDR1 SGDLS, CDR2 YYNGEE. Trimming took 4 bases from V and 1 from J; bases not matched to a gene: 4. The CDR3 is 14 residues long. The CDR3 reads CASSKTGSQETQYF. CDR3 coding DNA: TGTGCCAGCAGCAAGACAGGGTCCCAAGAGACCCAGTACTTC.

This chain connects TRBV30 to TRBJ1-1; D is ambiguous. The CDR3 totals 13 residues. The V gene's germline CDR1 is GTSNPN and CDR2 SVGIG (reference sequence). The ends were cut back, 0 bases at V and 10 bases at J, with 15 bases in the middle. The CDR3 protein is CAWSVGQEGPAFF. CDR3 DNA: TGTGCCTGGAGTGTAGGGCAGGAGGGTCCAGCTTTCTTT. Supplemented by reference TRBV30 and TRBJ1-1, the full variable domain reads SQTIHQWPATLVQPVGSPLSLECTVEGTSNPNLYWYRQAAGRGLQLLFYSVGIGQISSEVPQNLSASRPQDRQFILSSKKLLLSDSGFYLCAWSVGQEGPAFFGQGTRLTVV.

V usage is TRBV2 and J usage is TRBJ1-2, with D hard to call. Trimming shortened V by 3 bases and J by 4 bases, and 15 bases separated the two germline ends. CDR3 length: 15 residues. CDR1 is SNHLY, CDR2 FYNNEI, per germline. This CDR3 is CASSDRADLGYGYTF. In DNA, the CDR3 is TGTGCCAGCAGTGATCGGGCGGACTTGGGCTATGGCTACACCTTC.

The V and J genes are TRBV7-9 and TRBJ2-1; D not resolved. Germline V gives CDR1 SEHNR, CDR2 FQNEAQ (reference sequence). CDR3 length: 12 amino acids. V was clipped by 1 base and J by 6 bases, with 4 bases between them. CDR3: CASSLVSNEQFF. The CDR3 DNA follows: TGTGCCAGCAGCTTAGTCAGCAATGAGCAGTTCTTC.

This clone was seen only a few times. The CDR3 bases are TGTGCCAGCAGTTTTGGCAGGCTCTACAATGAGCAGTTCTTC. Its translation is CASSFGRLYNEQFF. The chain combines TRBV6-2 or TRBV6-3 with TRBJ2-1; D is ambiguous. Germline-derived CDR1 and CDR2 are MNHEY and SVGEGT. Trimming stripped 4 bases from V and 3 bases from J, with 10 bases between. The CDR3 is 14 amino acids.

This chain joins TRBV5-4 and TRBJ2-5; 8 bases fit TRBD1. The germline CDR1 and CDR2 sequences are SGHNT and YYREEE (reference sequence). This CDR3 has 14 amino acids. Unmatched junction bases numbered 0, after V lost 0 bases and J lost 2 bases. The CDR3 nucleotides are TGTGCCAGCAGCTTGGGGACAGGGCAAGAGACCCAGTACTTC. It is translated as CASSLGTGQETQYF.

The chain couples TRBV25-1 to TRBJ1-6; D remains ambiguous. V was cut by 4 bases and J by 9 bases, with 10 bases left in between. The CDR3 consists of 13 residues. The germline V gene has CDR1 MGHDK and CDR2 SYGVNS. CDR3 loop: CASSVSGSSPLHF. CDR3 nucleotide sequence: TGTGCCAGCAGTGTGTCAGGCAGTTCACCCCTCCACTTT.

The rearrangement joins TRBV6-5 to TRBJ1-4; TRBD1 matches 9 bases. Germline V gene data show CDR1 as MNHEY and CDR2 as SVGAGI. Trimming removed 6 bases from V and 8 bases from J; junction bases left unmatched: 4. The CDR3 runs to 13 residues. The CDR3: CASRDRGVEKLFF. The CDR3, as DNA: TGTGCCAGCAGGGACAGGGGTGTGGAAAAACTGTTTTTT.

This clone has only one observation. This chain joins TRBV24-1 and TRBJ2-3, with 8 bases matching TRBD2. V was pared by 0 bases and J by 5 bases, with 0 bases of the junction left unmatched. The CDR3 spans 14 residues. The germline CDR1 and CDR2 sequences are KGHDR and SFDVKD. The CDR3: CATSDLRGGDTQYF. The CDR3 nucleotides are TGTGCCACCAGTGATTTGCGGGGGGGAGATACGCAGTATTTT.

The chain has TRBV20-1 and TRBJ2-7; 9 bases fit TRBD1. Germline CDR1 and CDR2: DFQATT and SNEGSKA (reference sequence). With V trimmed by 3 bases and J by 7 bases, 10 bases remained unmatched. The CDR3 extends over 14 amino acids. CDR3 bases: TGCAGTGCTAGTCCCGTGGACAGGGGTCAAGAGCAGTACTTC. It specifies CSASPVDRGQEQYF.

The V gene is TRBV6-5, the J gene TRBJ2-7; D might be TRBD2 (5 bases). Germline CDR1 MNHEY, CDR2 SVGAGI. CDR3 size: 14 residues. V was clipped by 0 bases and J by 4 bases, with 10 bases between them. CDR3 region: CASSYSGSGYEQYF. In nucleotides, the CDR3 is TGTGCCAGCAGTTACTCGGGATCGGGATACGAGCAGTACTTC.

This clone was detected once. The chain employs TRBV28 and TRBJ2-3, with 9 bases lining up with TRBD2. The CDR3 length is 15 residues. Germline V gene data show CDR1 as MDHEN and CDR2 as SYDVKM. Trimming at V came to 8 bases and at J to 3 bases, leaving 9 bases not matched to a gene. CDR3 coding DNA: TGTGCCAGCTCTCGAGCGGGGGGATCTACAGATACGCAGTATTTT. Amino acid sequence: CASSRAGGSTDTQYF.

This rearrangement joins TRBV20-1 to TRBJ2-1; D unclear. Germline-derived CDR1 and CDR2 are DFQATT and SNEGSKA (reference sequence). The CDR3 consists of 11 residues. Trimming left V 6 bases short and J 9 bases short, with 12 bases between. The CDR3 coding sequence is TGCAGTGCCACCCAGGTCCGTGAGCAGTTCTTC. The encoded protein is CSATQVREQFF.

Notes on this clone: One end of the junction does not line up with germline, which may come from a read error. The chain joins TRBV6-5 to TRBJ2-1; TRBD1 matches 9 bases. The CDR3 covers 15 residues. CDR1 and CDR2 (germline): MNHEY, SVGAGI. CDR3 protein: CASSYSRDRVGERFF. The CDR3 bases are TGTGCCAGCAGTTACTCGAGGGACAGGGTTGGAGAGCGGTTCTTC.

The V and J genes are TRBV10-3 and TRBJ2-1; the D gene is possibly TRBD1 (6 bases). The length of the CDR3 is 15 residues. Deletions cut 7 bases from V and 3 bases from J, with 16 bases between. Germline V gives CDR1 ENHRY, CDR2 SYGVKD. This CDR3 reads CAIKSADSLYNEQFF. The DNA of the CDR3 is TGTGCCATCAAGTCCGCGGACAGCCTCTACAATGAGCAGTTCTTC.

The V gene is TRBV9, the J gene TRBJ2-1; weak D call: TRBD2 (7 bases). The V end was cut by 6 bases, the J end by 0 bases, with 13 bases between. The CDR3 length is 15 residues. From germline, CDR1 is SGDLS and CDR2 YYNGEE. The CDR3 coding sequence is TGTGCCAGCAATCCGGCGGGGGCCTCCTACAATGAGCAGTTCTTC. Encoded protein: CASNPAGASYNEQFF.

The V call is TRBV5-6, the J call TRBJ1-2; no firm D call. The germline gives CDR1 SGHDT, CDR2 YYEEEE. The CDR3 length is 16 residues. Trimming removed 0 bases from V and 3 bases from J, with 15 bases in between. The CDR3 bases are TGTGCCAGCAGCTTGGCCGCGCACAACTACGACTATGGCTACACCTTC. Translated: CASSLAAHNYDYGYTF.

The V gene is TRBV14, the J gene TRBJ2-3; D gene uncertain. The length of the CDR3 is 13 residues. The V and J ends lost 0 bases and 3 bases respectively, with 4 bases between them. Germline CDR1 and CDR2: SGHDN and FVKESK. CDR3 DNA sequence: TGTGCCAGCAGCCAAGAGCGGACAGATACGCAGTATTTT. Translating gives CASSQERTDTQYF.

The CDR3 spells CASSNTESAEAFF. CDR3 sequence (DNA): TGTGCCAGCTCAAACACGGAAAGCGCTGAAGCTTTCTTT. This rearrangement joins TRBV18 to TRBJ1-1; D gene unclear. This CDR3 is built from 13 residues. The V gene lost 5 bases and the J gene lost 6 bases, with 13 bases spanning the gap. Germline V lookup: CDR1 KGHSH, CDR2 LQKENI. Supplemented by reference TRBV18 and TRBJ1-1, the full variable domain reads NAGVMQNPRHLVRRRGQEARLRCSPMKGHSHVYWYRQLPEEGLKFMVYLQKENIIDESGMPKERFSAEFPKEGPSILRIQQVVRGDSAAYFCASSNTESAEAFFGQGTRLTVV.

This chain connects TRBV6-6 to TRBJ1-5; D ambiguous. Trimming pared 7 bases from V and 5 bases from J, leaving 12 bases between. Germline V gives CDR1 MNHNY, CDR2 SVGAGI (reference sequence). The CDR3 covers 13 residues. The chain's CDR3 is CASTSGRYQPQHF. The CDR3 region has the DNA TGTGCCAGCACCAGCGGGCGGTATCAGCCCCAGCATTTT.

The sample holds one count of this clone. The same CDR3 is also encoded by other DNA sequences in this sample. This rearrangement joins TRBV5-1 to TRBJ2-5; 14 nucleotides match TRBD2. Germline V gene sequence: CDR1 SGHRS, CDR2 YFSETQ. The CDR3 loop spans 17 amino acids. Trimming took 2 bases from V and 5 from J; bases not matched to a gene: 8. The CDR3, as DNA: TGCGCCAGCAGCTTCGGGACTAGCGGGGGCCGGGGGGAGACCCAGTACTTC. The encoded protein is CASSFGTSGGRGETQYF.

This chain uses TRBV27 with TRBJ1-2, with a weak D call TRBD1 (5 bases). There are 12 residues in the CDR3. Per germline, CDR1 MNHEY and CDR2 SMNVEV (reference sequence). V lost 6 bases, J lost 5 bases, and 10 bases lay in between. CDR3 amino acids: CASRPPGYGYTF. The CDR3, as DNA: TGTGCCAGCAGGCCCCCAGGGTATGGCTACACCTTC.